The 16 T cell receptor beta chains listed next were all sequenced from one sample in a study of spatial heterogeneity in lung cancer. Time point noted: sample taken at primary tumor resection. TCRdb independently ran MiXCR on the 5' RACE reads; one entry per CDR3 protein. The data show 60,000 or so distinct CDR3 sequences, with under 7.5% seen just once and about 15% held by the top ten. Source: PBMCs, taken at surgery. These receptors were obtained from a female donor with early-stage non-small cell lung cancer.

The chain couples TRBV20-1 to TRBJ2-1, with TRBD2 matching 8 bases. This CDR3 has 16 amino acids. Looked up from germline, CDR1 is DFQATT and CDR2 is SNEGSKA (reference sequence). The V segment lost 3 bases and the J segment 6 bases; nucleotides outside the gene matches: 13. The CDR3 loop is CSARPPRSGAGNEQFF. DNA for the CDR3: TGCAGTGCTAGGCCGCCCCGTAGCGGGGCCGGCAATGAGCAGTTCTTC.

This clonotype was picked up many times. J is TRBJ2-7 and V is TRBV5-1, with a weak D call TRBD1 (6 bases). The CDR3 totals 15 residues. V was trimmed by 2 bases and J by 3 bases, leaving 15 bases between them. The germline gives CDR1 SGHRS, CDR2 YFSETQ. CDR3 bases: TGCGCCAGCAGCTTAGCCCAGGGGACCCTCTACGAGCAGTACGTC. Its protein is CASSLAQGTLYEQYV.

This clonotype was counted a few times. The chain is built from TRBV7-2 and TRBJ2-5; 8 bases map to TRBD2. Germline V gene sequence: CDR1 SGHTA, CDR2 FQGNSA. The CDR3 totals 15 residues. V was clipped by 5 bases and J by 4 bases; unmatched bases: 9. The CDR3 bases are TGTGCCAGCAGCCCCGGGGGGGGAAAGGTAGAGACCCAGTACTTC. Translation: CASSPGGGKVETQYF.

This clonotype was seen at least ten times. The chain joins TRBV28 to TRBJ1-1; D is ambiguous. V was pared by 4 bases and J by 2 bases, with 8 bases between. The V gene's germline CDR1 is MDHEN and CDR2 SYDVKM. This CDR3 contains 13 residues. DNA of the CDR3: TGTGCCAGCAGTTATGACACCAACACTGAAGCTTTCTTT. This encodes CASSYDTNTEAFF.

V gene TRBV20-1 combines with J gene TRBJ1-1, with D possibly TRBD1 on 6 matching bases. The CDR3 sequence is 14 residues long. CDR1 is DFQATT and CDR2 is SNEGSKA in the germline V gene (reference sequence). Between the trimmed V and J ends, which lost 8 bases and 5 bases, there was a span of 21 bases. The CDR3 DNA is TGCAGTCCGGAGTATCCGGGGGCAGCGACTGAAGCTTTCTTT. It translates to CSPEYPGAATEAFF.

There are many counts of this clonotype. V gene TRBV20-1 combines with J gene TRBJ1-6, with 9 bases aligning to TRBD1. Germline V gene sequence: CDR1 DFQATT, CDR2 SNEGSKA (reference sequence). This CDR3 contains 14 residues. With V trimmed by 6 bases and J by 7 bases, 7 bases remained unmatched. DNA for the CDR3: TGCAGTGCCCTACAGGGGGCGGAGAATTCACCCCTCCACTTT. Translation gives CSALQGAENSPLHF.

This chain links TRBV7-3 with TRBJ2-6; D gene ambiguous. CDR3 length equals 15 residues. Trimming stripped 1 base from V and 4 bases from J, with 8 bases between. Looked up from germline, CDR1 is SGHTA and CDR2 is FQGTGA. The CDR3 DNA is TGTGCCAGCAGCTTAATCAGATCCGGGGCCAACGTCCTGACTTTC. Encoded protein: CASSLIRSGANVLTF.

This clonotype was recorded at least ten times. This chain joins TRBV12-3 or TRBV12-4 and TRBJ2-3, with 7 positions matching TRBD1. This CDR3 is built from 15 residues. V lost 6 bases and J lost 4; bases outside the gene matches: 10. The CDR3 reads CASRQRQGRADTQYF. CDR3 nucleotides: TGTGCCAGCAGGCAACGACAGGGAAGGGCAGATACGCAGTATTTT.

This clonotype was recorded many times. The chain links TRBV9 to TRBJ1-1, with D maybe TRBD1 (6 bases). CDR3 length: 13 amino acids. V was clipped by 3 bases and J by 4 bases, with 10 bases between them. Germline V CDR1 and CDR2: SGDLS, YYNGEE. DNA for the CDR3: TGTGCCAGCAGCGCAGGGGCGGCCACTGAAGCTTTCTTT. Translated, it gives CASSAGAATEAFF.

This clonotype was seen many times. The CDR3 region has the DNA TGCAGCGTTGTGGCGTTTCGGGTTCACAATGAGCAGTTCTTC. This encodes CSVVAFRVHNEQFF. The V gene is TRBV29-1, the J gene TRBJ2-1; unclear D gene. This CDR3 spans 14 amino acids. The V end lost 4 bases, the J end lost 5 bases, and 15 bases lay between the germline ends. The germline V gene has CDR1 SQVTM and CDR2 ANQGSEA.

This clonotype has ten or more counts. This chain links TRBV5-5 with TRBJ2-6; 8 bases line up with TRBD1. V lost 1 base to trimming and J lost 0 bases; unmatched junction nucleotides: 0. The CDR3 totals 16 residues. Per the germline V gene, CDR1 is SGHKS and CDR2 is YYEKEE (reference sequence). CDR3 in amino acids: CASSLTGGSGANVLTF. The CDR3 DNA follows: TGTGCCAGCAGCTTGACAGGGGGCTCTGGGGCCAACGTCCTGACTTTC.

This clonotype was seen a few times. The chain couples TRBV24-1 to TRBJ2-3; D is unclear. V lost 2 bases and J 2 bases, leaving 10 bases between the germline ends. CDR1 KGHDR and CDR2 SFDVKD come from the germline V gene. This CDR3 spans 15 amino acids. The CDR3 protein is CATSDSQTVTDTQYF. For the CDR3, the DNA is TGTGCCACCAGTGATTCTCAGACTGTCACAGATACGCAGTATTTT.

This clonotype was seen at least ten times. The chain carries TRBV6-5 and TRBJ2-3; TRBD2 aligns across 7 bases. Germline V lookup: CDR1 MNHEY, CDR2 SVGAGI. The CDR3 has 14 residues. Germline trimming cut 6 bases from V and 1 base from J; bases unmatched to any gene: 4. The CDR3: CASRRERGTDTQYF. CDR3 DNA sequence: TGTGCCAGCAGGCGGGAGAGGGGCACAGATACGCAGTATTTT.

This clonotype was found many times. The chain combines TRBV29-1 with TRBJ2-2, with 8 bases matching TRBD1. From germline, CDR1 is SQVTM and CDR2 ANQGSEA. With V trimmed by 6 bases and J by 4 bases, 13 bases remained unmatched. This CDR3 comprises 16 residues. In DNA form, the CDR3 reads TGCAGCGTAGAGGCAGGGGGCGGAGAAATCACCGGGGAGCTGTTTTTT. Its protein is CSVEAGGGEITGELFF.

This clonotype was seen many times. This chain joins TRBV10-3 and TRBJ2-6; D ambiguous. The CDR3 loop spans 17 amino acids. Trimming removed 3 bases at V and 0 bases at J, with 12 bases between. Germline assignment: CDR1 ENHRY and CDR2 SYGVKD. CDR3 residues: CAISDRKVGSGANVLTF. Here the CDR3 DNA reads TGTGCCATCAGTGATCGAAAGGTCGGCTCTGGGGCCAACGTCCTGACTTTC.

This chain connects TRBV4-1 to TRBJ2-2; perhaps TRBD2 as D (6 bases). Germline CDR1 reads MGHRA; CDR2 reads YSYEKL. The ends were cut back, 4 bases at V and 1 base at J, with 13 bases in the middle. The CDR3 covers 16 residues. The CDR3 protein is CASSRGTHWNTGELFF. In DNA form, the CDR3 reads TGCGCCAGCAGCCGGGGGACTCATTGGAACACCGGGGAGCTGTTTTTT.